The sequence of this T cell receptor (beta chain) was determined in a study of blood T cell repertoires in COVID-19. The ends were cut back, 5 bases at V and 4 bases at J, with 13 bases in the middle. CDR3 length: 13 amino acids. The germline CDR1 and CDR2 sequences are SGHRS and YFSETQ. The table came from immunoSEQ multiplex PCR; TCRdb's copy has only in-frame clones and leaves some out. The sample comprises roughly 200,000 clones, about 85% of which are singletons, and more than 2.5% rests with the top ten. The sequenced sample consisted of PBMCs or T cells enriched from blood (not recorded which). The rearrangement joins TRBV5-1 to TRBJ2-7, with D tentatively TRBD2 (5 bases). This receptor was identified in a woman aged 30 to 39 who had recovered from COVID-19. CDR3 DNA: TGCGCCAGCAGAGGTCCGGGGTGGTACGAGCAGTACTTC. Translation gives CASRGPGWYEQYF.